The clone carrying this TCR beta chain was seen more than once but under ten times. The antigen is unknown. The source of the sample is a study of T cell repertoires in cytomegalovirus infection. Study summary: Public TCR beta signatures provided an indication of both CMV infection and a matching HLA type. Whole-study results and caveats: The cumulative frequency of public TCR beta families distinguished individuals who carried CMV together with the relevant HLA.

Germline values: CDR1 MDHEN, CDR2 SYDVKM. There are 16 residues in the CDR3. V shed 1 base and J 5 bases; nucleotides not matched to a gene: 9. One entry per CDR3 protein results from TCRdb running MiXCR on the reads. The sample includes fewer than 700,000 distinct CDR3 sequences, around 24% seen only once; the top ten take 6.5% to 10%. The clonotype was recovered from a human donor in good health (CMV status not recorded). Some clones in this sample may be carry-over from other donors' samples. The J gene is TRBJ2-5, the V gene TRBV28; TRBD2 matches at 8 bases. Sequenced material: CD8+ T cells from PBMCs. Here the CDR3 DNA reads TGTGCCAGCAGTTTATTTCAGGGCCGCGGGGGGGAGACCCAGTACTTC. Translating it yields CASSLFQGRGGETQYF.